A single T cell receptor beta chain is shown here with its context. It lacks a known antigen. An end of the junction differs from the germline gene, which may be a read error. The sample belongs to a study of blood T cells in healthy people across ages (dated by TCRdb to between 2015 and 2016). General notes on the study: In model experiments, template switching captured roughly one uniquely barcoded TCR beta cDNA molecule for every two T cells. Using deep sequencing normalized with unique cDNA molecular identifiers, the study measured how TCR beta repertoire diversity changes with age. The donors were divided into four age groups: young (average around 17 years), middle-aged (approximately 41), aged (under 70) and long-lived (around 87). The study analyzed two additional independent replicas of 1 million unique cDNA reads from the same blood draw for two donors, one aged 18 to 29 and one aged 80 or older. The investigation overall reported the following: Compared with the aged group, the long-lived group had more naive CD4+ T cells, fewer expanded clones and increased TCR diversity, a pattern suggesting age selection. Observed TCR beta diversity per million T cells fell roughly linearly with age, and a significant reduction was already apparent by age approximately 41. The percentage of naive T cells measured by flow cytometry correlated strongly with observed TCR beta diversity. Estimates of total diversity based on one million sequenced T cells were regarded as lower bounds and as underestimates. Because profiling used bulk unsorted PBMCs, naive and antigen-experienced compartments could not be compared conclusively. The CMV infection status of donors was not known, potentially confounding age-related changes in expanded clonotypes.

From cysteine to phenylalanine, the CDR3 is 15 amino acids long. Just CDR3 DNA is preserved here, 45 bases in frame from base 1. The germline V gene supplies CDR1 ENHRY and CDR2 SYGVKD. Libraries were made using 5' RACE. The sample was run on an Illumina HiSeq 2500. A second about 7 to 12 cycle PCR used a sample-barcoded 5' primer and a J-beta primer mix. Each TCR beta cDNA molecule received a unique molecular identifier from a template-switch 5' adaptor carrying 12 random nucleotides. Each sample yielded at least 3 million CDR3-containing paired-end reads. First-strand cDNA synthesis was performed from all RNA using the Mint cDNA synthesis kit, with priming by a TRBC-specific oligonucleotide. After uracil-DNA glycosylase treatment, a first 18-cycle PCR used universal primers M1SS and BC2_uni_R on all cDNA. The authors' pipeline ran thus. Each sample was normalized by randomly selecting 1 million high-quality reads, each carrying a distinct molecular identifier. Reads with shared molecular identifiers were discarded instead of being binned into consensus sequences. MiTCR, run with a Q25 quality threshold and the strictest error-elimination algorithm, handled CDR3 identification, clonotype clustering and error correction. Lower-bound total TCR beta diversity was estimated with a nonparametric unseen species model using Euler transformation. The public reads were reprocessed in TCRdb via fastp at Q25 and MiXCR, keeping in-frame beta chains. Each CDR3 protein appears once, grouped with its most common genes and DNA. TCRdb, rather than the study authors, made the V and J calls. The sample data list approximately 490,000 distinct CDR3 sequences, and around 24% of these were observed just once. Just over 8.5% of the sample is held by the ten biggest clonotypes.

Donors were 40 or so systemically healthy Caucasian individuals from Russia aged roughly 6 to 90 years. Around 9.8 milliliters of peripheral blood were collected from each donor into EDTA-treated Vacutainer tubes. Ficoll-Paque density-gradient centrifugation was used to isolate PBMCs, with at least 6.5 million per sample. Total RNA was extracted from PBMCs with Trizol reagent, with at least 5 micrograms obtained per sample. Naive CD45RAhigh/CD27high T cell percentages were measured by flow cytometry on a PBMC aliquot from every donor. The sample also formed part of further work on T cells of mothers and their children. The second paper states: Donors were nine systemically healthy Caucasian individuals: three mothers and their six children. cDNA synthesis consumed the entire amount of extracted RNA, loaded at around 1.5 ug RNA in each 15 ul reaction. Sample barcodes and 2-4 random nucleotides were added via the M1S primer in the second PCR. Over 8 million TCR beta CDR3 reads were obtained for each mother, and approximately 3 million reads were obtained for each child. Thymic selection similarly shapes TCR recombination output in related and unrelated pairs, with minor effect from inherited differences. Related mother-child pairs always showed normalized repertoire overlap that was slightly higher than in unrelated mother-child pairs, though the difference was never significant. With a sensitivity of around 97 clones per million clonotypes, no persistent microchimeric T cell clones were detected. Deep NGS was used in the study to compare the TCR beta repertoires of mothers and children and to look for features that separate related mother-child pairs from unrelated individuals. The mean age was 40 +/- 4 years for the mothers and about 10 +/- 4 years for the children. After adapters were ligated using NEBNext reagents, the libraries underwent 100+100 nt paired-end sequencing on an Illumina HiSeq 2000. To avoid cross-contamination, the mother libraries and the child libraries were prepared a month apart and sequenced in separate runs. Each donor had between 500,000 and 2,000,000 distinct TCR beta clonotypes identified. Naive TCR beta clonotypes were estimated from low-frequency clonotypes matched to each donor's FACS-determined naive share, without sorting.

The sequence was collected from a boy aged 5-17 years in good health. The chain is encoded by TRBV10-3 joined to TRBJ2-5; 8 middle bases align to TRBD1. The specimen sequenced was blood. The DNA sequence is given as TGTGCCATCAGTGACTTGACAGGGGTTCAAGGGACCCAGTACTTC. Its product reads: CAISDLTGVQGTQYF.